The entry that follows covers one T cell receptor beta chain sequence. No antigen is known for it. There are no base qualities to consult, and no much larger clone falls within one base. There are 12 amino acids in the CDR3, from cysteine to phenylalanine inclusive. Only the CDR3 region is kept as DNA, spanning 36 bases read in frame from base 1. The germline V gene (reference sequence) gives CDR1 as MNHEY and CDR2 as SMNVEV. Trimming takes 6 bases off V and 6 bases off J; junction bases not matched to a gene: 1. The sample originates from a study of beta chain features in type 1 diabetes (dated 2018 in TCRdb). For the study in its entirety: No differences in mean age, gender distribution, total cell number or subset yield were found between patients and healthy donors. Naive and central memory subsets were obtained from all 28 donors, but regulatory and stem cell-like memory subsets were isolated from only 8 patients and roughly eight healthy donors. A total of 107,917,701 sorted cells were examined across all samples, and RNA yield correlated strongly with the number of cells per subset. The study compared the TCRB repertoires of sorted circulating CD4+ T cell subsets in recently diagnosed type 1 diabetes patients with those in matched healthy donors. The paper as a whole reports these results and caveats: Type 1 diabetes patients showed a moderate but significant shortening of TCRB CDR3 length in all four CD4+ subsets. Fewer insertions and more nucleotide deletions at VDJ recombination sites were observed in patients with type 1 diabetes, implying thymic rearrangement abnormalities. Because cDNA was sequenced instead of genomic DNA, activated cells with high expression could be over-represented, although the groups did not differ in activation or CD3 levels. Shorter templates might have been favored by PCR, but patient and control samples were amplified and corrected together, so both groups would have been affected equally by any skew. Naive, central memory and regulatory TCRB repertoires appeared to be more alike among patients than among healthy donors. Only small numbers of individuals were included in the HLA sub-analyses, which left unresolved whether HLA type had any influence on TCRB rearrangement.

The entire isolated RNA was reverse transcribed using the High Capacity cDNA Reverse Transcription Kit, and thus expressed TCRB transcripts were sequenced. Naive, central memory and regulatory T cell samples underwent deep immunoSEQ sequencing, averaging approximately 3.3 million total reads per sample. After sorted cells were lysed in RLT buffer, RNA was extracted with DNase-treated RNeasy Micro or Mini kits, with the choice depending on cell number. To prevent cross-contamination, each cell subset was processed individually, whereas patient and healthy donor samples were processed jointly. The immunoSEQ multiplex PCR was used to amplify TCRB sequences from cDNA, generating 87-bp fragments that spanned the CDR3 region. Sequencing of the amplicons was performed on the Illumina HiSeq platform. Concerning the study's data processing: Synthetic template baselines were used to correct PCR bias computationally, reads within Hamming distance 2 were collapsed, and singletons that could not be merged were discarded. Reads were aligned against IMGT to assign V, D and J genes, CDR3 length and insertions or deletions at six rearrangement sites. Clonotype counts were normalized to sorted cell number within each subset before computing true diversity and Gini coefficients with the tcR R package. The overlap coefficient, calculated on TCRB nucleotide sequences, was used to quantify repertoire sharing. Out-of-frame TCRB sequences from naive cells were analyzed to stand in for the pre-selection repertoire. TCRdb limited this immuneACCESS table to in-frame rearrangements with V and J called. A share of clones is missing; checked studies link under half to unresolved V genes, and the rest is unexplained. For V, J and clone size, that table is used; D and trimming come from the DNA. This sample is represented by 640,000 or so clones; about an eighth of them were singletons. The ten top clones hold roughly 0.04% of the sample.

Each donor gave one peripheral blood draw, approximately 110 mL on average, collected into heparinised tubes. Using a panel that included CD45RO, CCR7, CD25, CD127, CD95 and CD27, naive, central memory, regulatory and stem cell-like memory CD4+ T cells were sorted on a BD FACSAria II. All sorted populations exceeded 95% purity. PBMCs were separated immediately by Lymphoprep density gradient centrifugation and were stained directly, without being cultured. So that batch effects would be minimized, each experiment stained and sorted samples in pairs, pairing one healthy donor with one patient. The sequencing sample was made of naive CD4+ T cells from blood. The cell subset or site label for this specimen denotes: true naive CD4+ T cells. The source of this sequence is a man between 18 and 29 years old with type 1 diabetes. The sequence is built from TRBV27 and TRBJ2-2, and TRBD1 matches 7 of the central bases. The nucleotide sequence reads TGTGCCAGCAGACAGGGGTCCGGGGAGCTGTTTTTT. This is translated as CASRQGSGELFF.